The rows below give T cell receptor beta chains drawn from one sample of a study of cytomegalovirus exposure and HLA in healthy donors. Libraries were prepared by immunoSEQ multiplex PCR; TCRdb keeps only in-frame clonotypes and omits some of them. The profile covers approximately 190,000 clones, with 82% appearing a single time and about 0.78% taken by the ten largest. Sequencing input: PBMCs. These receptors were collected from a woman aged 18 to 35 in good health and CMV-seronegative. The CDR3 runs from the conserved cysteine through the conserved F or W. D genes are given only for firm matches. Clone size is shown for a subset of rows, as once, few, many or a class of expanded clone.

V gene: TRBV6-5; D gene: TRBD1; J gene: TRBJ1-4; clone size: -; CDR3 protein: CASSLTGGSEKLFF; CDR3 DNA: TGTGCCAGCAGTTTGACAGGGGGCAGTGAAAAACTGTTTTTT
V gene: TRBV20-1; D gene: TRBD2; J gene: TRBJ2-1; clone size: few; CDR3 protein: CSARGLADLFF; CDR3 DNA: TGCAGTGCTAGAGGACTAGCTGATTTGTTCTTC
V gene: TRBV5-1; D gene: -; J gene: TRBJ2-2; clone size: -; CDR3 protein: CASSLERVGELFF; CDR3 DNA: TGCGCCAGCAGCTTGGAGCGGGTCGGGGAGCTGTTTTTT
V gene: TRBV7-9; D gene: -; J gene: TRBJ2-3; clone size: -; CDR3 protein: CASSHDRYTDTQYF; CDR3 DNA: TGTGCCAGCAGCCATGACAGATACACAGATACGCAGTATTTT
V gene: TRBV28; D gene: TRBD1; J gene: TRBJ1-1; clone size: -; CDR3 protein: CASWITGQNMNTEAFF; CDR3 DNA: TGTGCCAGCTGGATTACGGGACAGAACATGAACACTGAAGCTTTCTTT
V gene: TRBV28; D gene: TRBD2; J gene: TRBJ2-3; clone size: -; CDR3 protein: CASSLLPLSGSTDTQYF; CDR3 DNA: TGTGCCAGCAGTTTATTGCCCCTTAGCGGGAGCACAGATACGCAGTATTTT
V gene: TRBV2; D gene: TRBD1; J gene: TRBJ2-7; clone size: -; CDR3 protein: CASKDRGMYEQYF; CDR3 DNA: TGTGCCAGCAAGGACAGGGGAATGTACGAGCAGTACTTC
V gene: TRBV27; D gene: TRBD2; J gene: TRBJ2-1; clone size: once; CDR3 protein: CAAGRGYEQFF; CDR3 DNA: TGTGCCGCCGGGAGGGGCTATGAGCAGTTCTTC
V gene: TRBV7-9; D gene: -; J gene: TRBJ1-1; clone size: few; CDR3 protein: CASSLTSTETEAFF; CDR3 DNA: TGTGCCAGCAGCTTAACTTCTACGGAGACTGAAGCTTTCTTT
V gene: TRBV27; D gene: -; J gene: TRBJ2-7; clone size: -; CDR3 protein: CASSTTGLLSPYEQYF; CDR3 DNA: TGTGCCAGCAGTACTACGGGACTCCTGTCCCCCTACGAGCAGTACTTC
V gene: TRBV6-5; D gene: -; J gene: TRBJ2-7; clone size: once; CDR3 protein: CASSYDRGPSYEQYF; CDR3 DNA: TGTGCCAGCAGTTACGATAGGGGCCCCTCCTACGAGCAGTACTTC
V gene: TRBV7-6; D gene: -; J gene: TRBJ2-7; clone size: -; CDR3 protein: CASSQGQGIYEQYF; CDR3 DNA: TGTGCCAGCAGCCAGGGGCAGGGGATCTACGAGCAGTACTTC
V gene: TRBV5-8; D gene: TRBD1; J gene: TRBJ2-2; clone size: few; CDR3 protein: CASSLTGGTGELFF; CDR3 DNA: TGTGCCAGCAGCTTGACAGGGGGCACCGGGGAGCTGTTTTTT
V gene: TRBV2; D gene: TRBD2; J gene: TRBJ2-2; clone size: few; CDR3 protein: CASGLVDTGELFF; CDR3 DNA: TGTGCCAGCGGACTAGTGGACACCGGGGAGCTGTTTTTT
V gene: TRBV30; D gene: TRBD1; J gene: TRBJ1-1; clone size: -; CDR3 protein: CAWDRADTEAFF; CDR3 DNA: TGTGCCTGGGACAGGGCGGACACTGAAGCTTTCTTT
V gene: TRBV14; D gene: -; J gene: TRBJ1-2; clone size: -; CDR3 protein: CASSQAGIGSRGGYTF; CDR3 DNA: TGTGCCAGCAGCCAAGCCGGAATCGGTTCTAGAGGGGGCTACACCTTC
V gene: TRBV7-8; D gene: TRBD2; J gene: TRBJ2-2; clone size: -; CDR3 protein: CASSFIAGRDTGELFF; CDR3 DNA: TGTGCCAGCAGCTTTATAGCGGGTAGGGACACCGGGGAGCTGTTTTTT
V gene: TRBV29-1; D gene: TRBD1; J gene: TRBJ2-3; clone size: -; CDR3 protein: CSVYLPGQGVYF; CDR3 DNA: TGCAGCGTTTACCTTCCGGGACAGGGGGTATATTTT
V gene: TRBV25-1; D gene: -; J gene: TRBJ2-5; clone size: -; CDR3 protein: CASSDSELSGETQYF; CDR3 DNA: TGTGCCAGCAGTGACTCGGAACTCTCAGGGGAGACCCAGTACTTC
V gene: TRBV7-9; D gene: -; J gene: TRBJ2-7; clone size: -; CDR3 protein: CSSSSTSYEQYF; CDR3 DNA: TGTTCCAGCAGCTCCACATCTTACGAGCAGTACTTC
V gene: TRBV6-5; D gene: TRBD2; J gene: TRBJ2-1; clone size: -; CDR3 protein: CASKLAEGEQFF; CDR3 DNA: TGTGCCAGCAAGCTAGCGGAGGGTGAGCAGTTCTTC
V gene: TRBV19; D gene: TRBD1; J gene: TRBJ2-7; clone size: once; CDR3 protein: CASSVEGATYEQYF; CDR3 DNA: TGTGCCAGTTCAGTAGAGGGGGCTACCTACGAGCAGTACTTC
V gene: TRBV9; D gene: TRBD2; J gene: TRBJ2-2; clone size: few; CDR3 protein: CASSVGGRALGELFF; CDR3 DNA: TGTGCCAGCAGCGTCGGCGGGAGGGCTCTCGGGGAGCTGTTTTTT
V gene: TRBV28; D gene: -; J gene: TRBJ2-1; clone size: once; CDR3 protein: CASSPWALYNEQFF; CDR3 DNA: TGTGCCAGCAGCCCCTGGGCGCTTTACAATGAGCAGTTCTTC
V gene: TRBV5-1; D gene: TRBD2; J gene: TRBJ2-7; clone size: -; CDR3 protein: CASSLGASGGHYEQYF; CDR3 DNA: TGCGCCAGCAGCTTGGGGGCTAGCGGGGGGCACTACGAGCAGTACTTC
V gene: TRBV4-1; D gene: -; J gene: TRBJ2-3; clone size: few; CDR3 protein: CASSQPNTDTQYF; CDR3 DNA: TGCGCCAGCAGCCAACCTAACACAGATACGCAGTATTTT
V gene: TRBV28; D gene: -; J gene: TRBJ1-5; clone size: -; CDR3 protein: CASLDSISNQPQHF; CDR3 DNA: TGTGCCAGCTTGGACAGCATTAGCAATCAGCCCCAGCATTTT
V gene: TRBV10-3; D gene: TRBD2; J gene: TRBJ2-1; clone size: -; CDR3 protein: CAISGGRSQVSGKGGEQFF; CDR3 DNA: TGTGCCATCAGTGGGGGACGGTCGCAAGTAAGCGGGAAGGGTGGTGAGCAGTTCTTC
V gene: TRBV27; D gene: -; J gene: TRBJ1-1; clone size: -; CDR3 protein: CASSSNTEAFF; CDR3 DNA: TGTGCCAGCAGTTCTAACACTGAAGCTTTCTTT
V gene: TRBV25-1; D gene: TRBD1; J gene: TRBJ2-1; clone size: -; CDR3 protein: CASSRTGQSYNEQFF; CDR3 DNA: TGTGCCAGCAGCCGAACGGGACAGTCCTACAATGAGCAGTTCTTC
V gene: TRBV9; D gene: -; J gene: TRBJ2-7; clone size: -; CDR3 protein: CASSVTDPPYEQYF; CDR3 DNA: TGTGCCAGCAGCGTAACAGATCCCCCCTACGAGCAGTACTTC
V gene: TRBV25-1; D gene: -; J gene: TRBJ2-3; clone size: -; CDR3 protein: CASSDSGSPVTDTQYF; CDR3 DNA: TGTGCCAGCAGTGATTCGGGGTCGCCTGTCACAGATACGCAGTATTTT
V gene: TRBV18; D gene: TRBD1; J gene: TRBJ1-1; clone size: -; CDR3 protein: CASSPQGTAEAFF; CDR3 DNA: TGTGCCAGCTCACCACAAGGGACAGCTGAAGCTTTCTTT
V gene: TRBV18; D gene: -; J gene: TRBJ2-1; clone size: -; CDR3 protein: CASSPGGQSNPRGGQFF; CDR3 DNA: TGTGCCAGCTCACCCGGGGGACAGTCAAACCCCCGAGGGGGGCAGTTCTTC
V gene: TRBV18; D gene: -; J gene: TRBJ1-5; clone size: few; CDR3 protein: CASSPVHSNQPQHF; CDR3 DNA: TGTGCCAGCTCACCTGTCCATAGCAATCAGCCCCAGCATTTT
V gene: TRBV10-2; D gene: -; J gene: TRBJ1-1; clone size: -; CDR3 protein: CASSEDTNTEAFF; CDR3 DNA: TGCGCCAGCAGTGAGGACACGAACACTGAAGCTTTCTTT
V gene: TRBV27; D gene: -; J gene: TRBJ2-4; clone size: -; CDR3 protein: CASSPTRVVQNIQYF; CDR3 DNA: TGTGCCAGCAGCCCTACTAGGGTGGTCCAAAACATTCAGTACTTC
V gene: TRBV14; D gene: TRBD2; J gene: TRBJ2-5; clone size: -; CDR3 protein: CASSSGTSGGALETQYF; CDR3 DNA: TGTGCCAGCAGCTCCGGGACTAGCGGGGGGGCATTGGAGACCCAGTACTTC
V gene: TRBV6-4; D gene: TRBD2; J gene: TRBJ2-5; clone size: few; CDR3 protein: CASKRTSGGGETQYF; CDR3 DNA: TGTGCCAGCAAACGGACTAGCGGGGGTGGAGAGACCCAGTACTTC
V gene: TRBV15; D gene: -; J gene: TRBJ2-7; clone size: -; CDR3 protein: CATSHGGTDYEQYF; CDR3 DNA: TGTGCCACCTCTCATGGCGGTACCGACTACGAGCAGTACTTC
V gene: TRBV7-9; D gene: TRBD1; J gene: TRBJ2-5; clone size: -; CDR3 protein: CASSPTQGRWQETQYF; CDR3 DNA: TGTGCCAGCAGCCCCACACAGGGGCGATGGCAAGAGACCCAGTACTTC
V gene: TRBV27; D gene: TRBD1; J gene: TRBJ1-6; clone size: -; CDR3 protein: CASSNGQGASPLHF; CDR3 DNA: TGTGCCAGCAGCAACGGACAGGGGGCTTCACCCCTCCACTTT
V gene: TRBV18; D gene: -; J gene: TRBJ2-2; clone size: -; CDR3 protein: CASSRDKNTGELFF; CDR3 DNA: TGTGCCAGCTCCCGGGACAAGAACACCGGGGAGCTGTTTTTT
V gene: TRBV7-8; D gene: -; J gene: TRBJ2-7; clone size: few; CDR3 protein: CASSGRDSSYEQYF; CDR3 DNA: TGTGCCAGCAGCGGCCGGGACTCCTCCTACGAGCAGTACTTC
V gene: TRBV18; D gene: TRBD1; J gene: TRBJ1-2; clone size: -; CDR3 protein: CASSMTGEDGYTF; CDR3 DNA: TGTGCCAGCTCTATGACAGGGGAGGATGGCTACACCTTC
V gene: TRBV6-5; D gene: -; J gene: TRBJ2-2; clone size: -; CDR3 protein: CASSYRGRSGELFF; CDR3 DNA: TGTGCCAGCAGTTACAGGGGGAGATCCGGGGAGCTGTTTTTT
V gene: TRBV9; D gene: TRBD1; J gene: TRBJ1-1; clone size: once; CDR3 protein: CASSVEPGGISEAFF; CDR3 DNA: TGTGCCAGCAGCGTAGAGCCAGGGGGCATCTCTGAAGCTTTCTTT
V gene: TRBV19; D gene: -; J gene: TRBJ2-7; clone size: -; CDR3 protein: CASTGGLGGAYEQYF; CDR3 DNA: TGTGCCAGTACAGGGGGCCTGGGGGGGGCCTACGAGCAGTACTTC
V gene: TRBV19; D gene: TRBD1; J gene: TRBJ2-6; clone size: -; CDR3 protein: CASTMGRDSSGANVLTF; CDR3 DNA: TGTGCCAGTACTATGGGTCGGGACAGCTCTGGGGCCAACGTCCTGACTTTC
V gene: TRBV28; D gene: TRBD2; J gene: TRBJ2-5; clone size: -; CDR3 protein: CASSSPGLAETQYF; CDR3 DNA: TGTGCCAGCAGTTCACCGGGACTAGCGGAGACCCAGTACTTC
V gene: TRBV28; D gene: TRBD2; J gene: TRBJ2-7; clone size: -; CDR3 protein: CASSLLSGRGFHEQYF; CDR3 DNA: TGTGCCAGCAGTTTGTTGAGCGGGAGAGGTTTTCACGAGCAGTACTTC
V gene: TRBV28; D gene: -; J gene: TRBJ2-4; clone size: -; CDR3 protein: CASSQGHLGNIQYF; CDR3 DNA: TGTGCCAGCAGTCAAGGACACTTGGGGAACATTCAGTACTTC
V gene: TRBV6-6; D gene: TRBD2; J gene: TRBJ2-7; clone size: -; CDR3 protein: CASSPPERGTYEQYF; CDR3 DNA: TGTGCCAGCAGTCCACCTGAGCGGGGGACCTACGAGCAGTACTTC
V gene: TRBV27; D gene: -; J gene: TRBJ2-7; clone size: once; CDR3 protein: CASSPLRESSYEQYF; CDR3 DNA: TGTGCCAGTTCCCCTCTGAGGGAGTCCTCCTACGAGCAGTACTTC
V gene: TRBV2; D gene: TRBD2; J gene: TRBJ2-1; clone size: -; CDR3 protein: CASSGLAGGDNEQFF; CDR3 DNA: TGTGCCAGCAGCGGACTAGCGGGAGGGGACAATGAGCAGTTCTTC